The entry below gives a single T cell receptor (beta chain) sequence along with its context. Its antigen has not been determined. Nothing much larger sits one base from this clone, and base qualities are not available. Preparation of the library involved PCR. TCR sequencing of DNA from cultured CD4+ T cells used the Oncomine TCR Beta short-read assay at the Johns Hopkins FTIC core. The QIAamp micro DNA kit was used to extract genomic DNA from the cultured CD4+ T cells. Oncomine TCR Beta libraries from cultured CD4+ T cells were pooled using unique dual indexes and sequenced on an Illumina iSeq 100. Processing in the source paper ran as follows. Non-productive sequences were filtered out, and CDR3s that did not start with C, did not end with F or W, or were shorter than 7 amino acids were discarded. Antigen-specific clonotypes were identified with the MANAFEST web application by comparing peptide-stimulated wells with reference and other culture wells. For a clone to be called positive, the clone needed an FDR below 0.05, an odds ratio above 5, and a productive frequency above 0.1% in at least two of three replicate wells. A clonotype was classed as cross-reactive if the clonotype showed significant expansion both in SARS-CoV-2 spike wells and in at least one common cold coronavirus spike condition. CDR3 homology was assessed with Levenshtein distances (stringdist) and unrooted phylogenetic trees (ape) in R version 3.6.1. TCRdb took the public reads, trimmed them with fastp at Q25, ran MiXCR for clone calling and kept in-frame beta chains. Under each unique CDR3 protein, matching rows form one entry showing the most common genes and DNA. TCRdb's processing, not the authors' own work, is the source of the V and J calls. This sample is represented by over 9,500 distinct CDR3 sequences; over 40% of them were singletons. Of the sample, 20% to 25% is held by the ten largest clones.

The treatment or condition label on this specimen signifies: roughly ten-day PBMC culture with coronavirus spike peptide pools or control peptides (ViraFEST assay). The study used the ViraFEST assay, which expanded antigen-specific T cells with peptide pools and then identified expanded clonotypes by TCR sequencing. The convalescent patients' positive SARS-CoV-2 PCR tests fell between March and December 2020, which was before the Alpha, Beta and Delta variants emerged in the United States. Each well held two million PBMCs cultured with roughly 10 ug/ml peptide pools in IMDM containing around 5% human AB serum and 9 to 10 IU/ml IL-2. On days 3 and 7, half of the culture medium was replaced with fresh IL-2-containing medium. After 10 to 11 days of culture, CD4+ T cells were isolated by negative selection using the EasySep CD4+ T cell isolation kit. Ficoll-Paque Plus gradient centrifugation was used to isolate PBMCs from whole blood, and the isolated PBMCs were then either used fresh or cryopreserved at -140C. Culture conditions were generally each tested in triplicate wells.

The data were obtained in a study of vaccination and CD4 T cells after COVID-19 (dated by TCRdb to between 2021 and 2024). Study-level background: Convalescent patients had a positive SARS-CoV-2 result on nasal swab PCR, and of these patients, nine had mild disease and one had severe disease. In the convalescent cohort there were six males and four females, among whom were two Hispanic individuals, seven Caucasians, two Asians and one multiracial person. Each participant got two doses of either the Pfizer-BioNTech BNT162b2 vaccine (n=8) or the Moderna mRNA-1273 vaccine (n=2). Post-COVID blood samples from convalescent patients were collected a median of roughly 100 days after diagnosis, with a range of roughly 35 to 161 days. Post-vaccine blood samples were collected a median of 72 days after the second vaccine dose, ranging from about 13 to 241 days. For stimulating the cultures, overlapping spike peptide pools were used, derived from SARS-CoV-2 as well as from the common cold coronaviruses HCoV-NL63, HCoV-OC43 and HCoV-229E. In control cultures, a CEFX viral epitope pool was used as positive control, an HIV-1 Nef peptide pool was used as negative control, or no peptide was added. In fewer than 12 COVID-19 convalescent patients and a handful of infection-naive healthy vaccine recipients, researchers compared the spike-specific CD4+ TCR repertoire from before mRNA vaccination with the repertoire from after. General findings and caveats noted by the study authors: In convalescent patients, a median 86.3% of post-vaccine SARS-CoV-2-reactive clones were detected only after vaccination, and vaccine-specific priming was suggested by this finding. Although the median number of SARS-CoV-2-reactive clonotypes went up from roughly 23 after infection to 38 after vaccination, the increase was not significant. The number of convalescent patients in the study was relatively small, and the study did not examine early timepoints following natural infection. Of the vaccine-specific clones found in convalescent patients, nearly all (304 of 307) were mono-reactive for SARS-CoV-2 spike instead of being cross-reactive with common cold coronaviruses.

As encoded in the germline V gene (reference sequence), CDR1 is MNHEY while CDR2 is SMNVEV. V is cut by 2 bases and J by 6 bases, and the space between the germline ends is 13 bases. Including cysteine and phenylalanine, the CDR3 has 14 amino acids. Just CDR3 DNA is preserved here, 42 bases in frame from base 1. This specimen was cultured CD4+ T cells from blood, taken after SARS-CoV-2 vaccination. Recombination joined TRBV27 with TRBJ1-2; the D gene is unclear. The sequence derives from a human donor with COVID-19. The CDR3 corresponds to CASSLSTGLDGYTF. The nucleotides read TGTGCCAGCAGTTTAAGCACCGGGTTGGATGGCTACACCTTC.